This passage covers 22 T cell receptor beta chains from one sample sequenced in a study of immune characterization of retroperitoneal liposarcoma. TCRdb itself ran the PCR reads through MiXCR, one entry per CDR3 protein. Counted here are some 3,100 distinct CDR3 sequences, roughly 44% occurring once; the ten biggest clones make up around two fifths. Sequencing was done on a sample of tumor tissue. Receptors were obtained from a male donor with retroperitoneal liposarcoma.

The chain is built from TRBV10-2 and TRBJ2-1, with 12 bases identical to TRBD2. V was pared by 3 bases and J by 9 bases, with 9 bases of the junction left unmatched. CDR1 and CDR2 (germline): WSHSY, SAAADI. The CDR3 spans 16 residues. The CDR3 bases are TGCGCCAGCAGTGACCTACCTAGCGGGAGGGCCACTGAGCAGTTCTTC. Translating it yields CASSDLPSGRATEQFF.

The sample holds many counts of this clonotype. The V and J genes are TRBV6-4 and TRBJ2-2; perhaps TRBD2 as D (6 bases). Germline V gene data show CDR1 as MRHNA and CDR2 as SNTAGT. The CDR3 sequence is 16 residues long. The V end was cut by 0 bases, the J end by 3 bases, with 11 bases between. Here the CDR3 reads CASSDSKGGDTGELFF. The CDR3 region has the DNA TGTGCCAGCAGTGACTCGAAGGGAGGCGACACCGGGGAGCTGTTTTTT.

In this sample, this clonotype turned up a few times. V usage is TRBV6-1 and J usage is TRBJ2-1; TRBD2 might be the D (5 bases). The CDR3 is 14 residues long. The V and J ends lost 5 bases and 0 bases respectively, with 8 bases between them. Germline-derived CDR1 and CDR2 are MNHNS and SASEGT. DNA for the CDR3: TGTGCCAGCAGTCGGGGTAGCTCCTACAATGAGCAGTTCTTC. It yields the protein CASSRGSSYNEQFF.

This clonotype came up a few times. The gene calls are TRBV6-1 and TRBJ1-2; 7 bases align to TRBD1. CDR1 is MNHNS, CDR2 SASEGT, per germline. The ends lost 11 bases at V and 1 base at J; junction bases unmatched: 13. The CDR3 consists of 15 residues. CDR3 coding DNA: TGTGCCGGGGGGGGACAGACCAATCTTAACTATGGCTACACCTTC. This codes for CAGGGQTNLNYGYTF.

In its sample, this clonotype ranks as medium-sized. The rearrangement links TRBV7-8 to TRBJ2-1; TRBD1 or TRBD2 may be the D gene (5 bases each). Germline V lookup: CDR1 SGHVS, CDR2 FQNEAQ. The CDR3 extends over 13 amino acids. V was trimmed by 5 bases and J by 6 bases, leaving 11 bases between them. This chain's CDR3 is CASSPGPFNEQFF. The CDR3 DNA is TGTGCCAGCAGCCCGGGGCCGTTCAATGAGCAGTTCTTC.

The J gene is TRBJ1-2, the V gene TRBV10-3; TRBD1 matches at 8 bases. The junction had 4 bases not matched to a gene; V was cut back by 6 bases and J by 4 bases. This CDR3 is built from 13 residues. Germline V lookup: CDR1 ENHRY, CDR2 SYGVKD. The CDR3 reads CAISDDRGYGYTF. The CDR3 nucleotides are TGTGCCATCAGCGACGACAGGGGCTATGGCTACACCTTC.

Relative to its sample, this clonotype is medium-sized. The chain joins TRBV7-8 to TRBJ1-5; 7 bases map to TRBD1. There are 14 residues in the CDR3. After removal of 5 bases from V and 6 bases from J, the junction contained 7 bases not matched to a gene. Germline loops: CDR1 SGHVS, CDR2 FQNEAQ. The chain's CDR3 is CASSPTGFSQPQHF. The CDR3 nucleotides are TGTGCCAGCAGCCCGACAGGGTTCAGTCAGCCCCAGCATTTT.

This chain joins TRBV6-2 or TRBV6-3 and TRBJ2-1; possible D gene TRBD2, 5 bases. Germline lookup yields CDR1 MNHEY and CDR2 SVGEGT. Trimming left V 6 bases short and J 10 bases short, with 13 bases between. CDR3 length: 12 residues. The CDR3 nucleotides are TGTGCCAGCAGGCAGCCCGGGAACGAGCAGTTCTTC. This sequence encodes CASRQPGNEQFF.

CDR3 region: CASSLGGVVWEKLFF. As DNA, the CDR3 is TGTGCCAGCAGCTTAGGCGGGGTAGTCTGGGAAAAACTGTTTTTT. The rearrangement joins TRBV7-2 to TRBJ1-4, with no clear D. CDR1 is SGHTA and CDR2 is FQGNSA in the germline V gene. This CDR3 contains 15 residues. V shed 1 base and J shed 8 bases, with 14 bases lying between them.

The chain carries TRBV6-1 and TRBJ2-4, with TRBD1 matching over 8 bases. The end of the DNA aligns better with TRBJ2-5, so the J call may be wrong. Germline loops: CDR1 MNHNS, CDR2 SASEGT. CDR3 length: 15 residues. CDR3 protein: CASSYTDRVGETQYF. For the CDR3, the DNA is TGTGCCAGCAGTTATACGGACAGGGTCGGAGAGACCCAGTACTTC.

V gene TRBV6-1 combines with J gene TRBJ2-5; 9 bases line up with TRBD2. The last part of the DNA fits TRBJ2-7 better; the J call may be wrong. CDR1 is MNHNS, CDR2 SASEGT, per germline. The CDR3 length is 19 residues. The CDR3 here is CASRRGVAGVISGSYEQYF. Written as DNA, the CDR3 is TGTGCCAGCAGGCGAGGGGTAGCGGGAGTAATTAGTGGGTCCTACGAGCAGTACTTC.

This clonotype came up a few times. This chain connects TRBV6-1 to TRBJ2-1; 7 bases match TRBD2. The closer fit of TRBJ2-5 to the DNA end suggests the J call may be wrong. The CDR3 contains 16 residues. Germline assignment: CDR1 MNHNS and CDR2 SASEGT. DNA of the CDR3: TGTGCCAGCAGTGTGTTAGTTCGGGAGGCCCAAGAGACCCAGTACTTC. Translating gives CASSVLVREAQETQYF.

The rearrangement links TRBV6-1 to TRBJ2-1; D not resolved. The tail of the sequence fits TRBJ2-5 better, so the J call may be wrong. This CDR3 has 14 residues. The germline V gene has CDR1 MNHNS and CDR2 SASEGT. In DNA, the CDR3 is TGTGCCAGCAGTGAAGCGCGGCGTTTCGGGACCCAGTACTTC. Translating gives CASSEARRFGTQYF.

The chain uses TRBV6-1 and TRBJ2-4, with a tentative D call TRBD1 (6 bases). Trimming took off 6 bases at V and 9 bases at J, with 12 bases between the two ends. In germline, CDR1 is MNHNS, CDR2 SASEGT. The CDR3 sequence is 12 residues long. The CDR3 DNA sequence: TGTGCCAGCAGGAACAGGGTGGGCATTCAGTACTTC. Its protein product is CASRNRVGIQYF.

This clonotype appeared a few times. The CDR3 DNA is TGTGCCAGCAGTTCCAGGGACACTGAAGCTTTCTTT. Residues: CASSSRDTEAFF. V and J are TRBV6-1 and TRBJ1-1, with D tentatively TRBD1 (5 bases). The CDR3 consists of 12 residues. Trimming stripped 5 bases from V and 3 bases from J, with 7 bases between. Germline values: CDR1 MNHNS, CDR2 SASEGT.

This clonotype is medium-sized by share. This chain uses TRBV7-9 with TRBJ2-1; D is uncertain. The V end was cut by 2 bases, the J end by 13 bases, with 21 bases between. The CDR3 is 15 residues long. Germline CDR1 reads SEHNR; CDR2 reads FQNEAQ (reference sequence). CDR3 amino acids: CASSLLGDVSETQFF. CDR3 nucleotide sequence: TGTGCCAGCAGCTTACTAGGAGATGTTTCCGAGACCCAGTTCTTC.

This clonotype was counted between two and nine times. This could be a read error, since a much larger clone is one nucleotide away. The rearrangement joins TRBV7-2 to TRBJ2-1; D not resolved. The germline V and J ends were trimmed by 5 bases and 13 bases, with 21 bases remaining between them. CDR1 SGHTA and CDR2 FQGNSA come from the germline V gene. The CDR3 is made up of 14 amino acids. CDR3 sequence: CASSRGGTEETQFF. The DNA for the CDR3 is TGTGCCAGCAGCCGCGGTGGCACCGAAGAGACCCAGTTCTTC.

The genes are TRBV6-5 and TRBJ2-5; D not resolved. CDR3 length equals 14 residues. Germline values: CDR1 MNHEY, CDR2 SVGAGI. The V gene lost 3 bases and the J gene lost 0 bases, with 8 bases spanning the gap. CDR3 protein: CASSYVRNQETQYF. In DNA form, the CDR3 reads TGTGCCAGCAGTTATGTCCGGAACCAAGAGACCCAGTACTTC.

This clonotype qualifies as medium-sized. The CDR3 loop is CASSYRGSTEAFF. The CDR3 DNA reads TGTGCCAGCAGCTACAGGGGTAGCACTGAAGCTTTCTTT. The chain has TRBV6-1 and TRBJ1-1, with 7 positions matching TRBD1. CDR3 length: 13 amino acids. V lost 6 bases and J lost 4; bases outside the gene matches: 5. From germline, CDR1 is MNHNS and CDR2 SASEGT.

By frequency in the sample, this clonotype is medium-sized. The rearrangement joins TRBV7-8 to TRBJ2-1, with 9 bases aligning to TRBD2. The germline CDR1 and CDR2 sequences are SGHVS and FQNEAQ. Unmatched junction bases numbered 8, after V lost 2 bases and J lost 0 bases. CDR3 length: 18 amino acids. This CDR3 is CASSLFLFSGSSYNEQFF. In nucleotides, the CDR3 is TGTGCCAGCAGCTTATTTCTTTTTAGCGGGAGCTCCTACAATGAGCAGTTCTTC. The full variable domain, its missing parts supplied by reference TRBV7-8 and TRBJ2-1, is GAGVSQSPRYKVAKRGQDVALRCDPISGHVSLFWYQQALGQGPEFLTYFQNEAQLDKSGLPSDRFFAERPEGSVSTLKIQRTQQEDSAVYLCASSLFLFSGSSYNEQFFGPGTRLTVL.

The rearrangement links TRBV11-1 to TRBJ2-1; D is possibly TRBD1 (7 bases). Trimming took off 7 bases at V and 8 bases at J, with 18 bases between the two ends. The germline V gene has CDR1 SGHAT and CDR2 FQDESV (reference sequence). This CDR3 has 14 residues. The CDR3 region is CASTPGGTFDEQFF. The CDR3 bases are TGTGCCAGCACCCCAGGGGGGACCTTCGATGAGCAGTTCTTC.

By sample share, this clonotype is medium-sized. CDR3 DNA sequence: TGTGCCAGCAGTTACGAAGTTGGGGCACTAAAACTGTTTTTT. Residues: CASSYEVGALKLFF. The gene calls are TRBV6-6 and TRBJ1-4; D is perhaps TRBD1 (5 bases). The germline gives CDR1 MNHNY, CDR2 SVGAGI (reference sequence). CDR3 size: 14 residues. Trimming left V 2 bases short and J 10 bases short, with 14 bases between.